The 24 T cell receptor beta chains listed next were all sequenced from one sample in a study of CD8 T cells in Susac syndrome. When the RNA was reverse transcribed, random hexamers were used with an input of about 0.5 to 1 ug. One entry per CDR3 protein results from TCRdb running MiXCR on the immunoSEQ multiplex PCR reads. Of around 190,000 distinct CDR3 sequences in the sample, just under 95% are singletons; the top ten hold 0.1%. Sequenced input: CD4+ T cells from PBMCs. Receptors originate from a human donor in good health.

The rearrangement uses TRBV29-1 and TRBJ2-2; a possible D gene is TRBD1 (6 bases). Per the germline V gene, CDR1 is SQVTM and CDR2 is ANQGSEA. V gave up 7 bases and J gave up 5 bases, with 11 bases separating them. The CDR3 loop spans 12 amino acids. The CDR3 sequence: CSALRGTGELFF. In DNA form, the CDR3 reads TGCAGCGCCCTTAGGGGGACCGGGGAGCTGTTTTTT.

This clonotype was seen only once. The chain joins TRBV30 to TRBJ1-2, with 7 nucleotides matching TRBD1. This CDR3 spans 13 amino acids. CDR1 and CDR2 from the germline V gene are GTSNPN and SVGIG (reference sequence). V was pared by 3 bases and J by 6 bases, with 7 bases of the junction left unmatched. Here the CDR3 reads CAWRSQGVDGYTF. The DNA for the CDR3 is TGTGCCTGGAGGTCGCAGGGGGTAGATGGCTACACCTTC. The variable domain in full, with the rest retrieved from reference TRBV30 and TRBJ1-2, is SQTIHQWPATLVQPVGSPLSLECTVEGTSNPNLYWYRQAAGRGLQLLFYSVGIGQISSEVPQNLSASRPQDRQFILSSKKLLLSDSGFYLCAWRSQGVDGYTFGSGTRLTVV.

This clonotype was recorded only once. The V and J genes are TRBV12-2 and TRBJ2-5; the D call TRBD2 from the table was never checked on the DNA. TRBV12-2 counts as a pseudogene. The CDR3 consists of 16 residues. In DNA, the CDR3 is TGTGCAAGTCGCTTAGGTCGCGGGAGGGAGAAAGAGACCCAGTACTTC. Translating it yields CASRLGRGREKETQYF.

The rearrangement uses TRBV30 and TRBJ1-5, with 8 positions matching TRBD1. Trimming removed 3 bases from V and 5 bases from J; junction bases left unmatched: 3. The germline CDR1 and CDR2 sequences are GTSNPN and SVGIG (reference sequence). This CDR3 is built from 13 residues. CDR3 DNA sequence: TGTGCCTGGAGCATGGACAGGGATCAGCCCCAGCATTTT. As protein: CAWSMDRDQPQHF.

The genes are TRBV20-1 and TRBJ1-2; no clear D. This CDR3 region has 12 residues. V was trimmed by 2 bases and J by 7 bases, leaving 11 bases between them. CDR1 and CDR2 from the germline V gene are DFQATT and SNEGSKA (reference sequence). The CDR3 here is CSARSGEAGYTF. The CDR3 DNA is TGCAGTGCTAGATCTGGGGAAGCTGGCTACACCTTC.

This chain uses TRBV30 with TRBJ1-1; D unresolved. CDR1 and CDR2 from the germline V gene are GTSNPN and SVGIG (reference sequence). The CDR3 is made up of 12 amino acids. Trimming took 0 bases from V and 7 from J, leaving 9 bases between them. CDR3 loop: CAWSVFSREAFF. CDR3 coding DNA: TGTGCCTGGAGTGTTTTTTCACGTGAAGCTTTCTTT.

The chain combines TRBV6-2 or TRBV6-3 with TRBJ2-7; the D is unclear. The germline V gene has CDR1 MNHEY and CDR2 SVGEGT. The CDR3 loop spans 12 amino acids. The V end was cut by 6 bases, the J end by 5 bases, with 11 bases between. CDR3 region: CASRRLAHEQYF. Written as DNA, the CDR3 is TGTGCCAGCAGACGACTGGCGCACGAGCAGTACTTC.

The chain employs TRBV5-1 and TRBJ1-1; D possibly corresponds to TRBD1 (6 bases). Germline V CDR1 and CDR2: SGHRS, YFSETQ. The CDR3 covers 14 residues. V lost 4 bases, J lost 4 bases, and 14 bases lay in between. The CDR3 coding sequence is TGCGCCAGCAGCCCCACAGGGTTAGTCACTGAAGCTTTCTTT. Translating gives CASSPTGLVTEAFF.

CDR3 protein: CASSVQGGYGYTF. The CDR3 DNA follows: TGTGCCAGCAGCGTACAGGGGGGCTATGGCTACACCTTC. The chain has TRBV9 and TRBJ1-2; 7 bases line up with TRBD1. The V gene's germline CDR1 is SGDLS and CDR2 YYNGEE. CDR3 length: 13 amino acids. J lost 4 bases, V lost 1 base, and 1 base had no gene match.

A single count supports this clonotype. The rearrangement links TRBV30 to TRBJ2-1; possible D gene TRBD1, 6 bases. Germline values: CDR1 GTSNPN, CDR2 SVGIG (reference sequence). Trimming cost V 3 bases and J 4 bases, with 13 bases left between them. The CDR3 length is 14 residues. This chain's CDR3 is CAWSRGRNYNEQFF. In nucleotides, the CDR3 is TGTGCCTGGAGCAGGGGACGAAATTACAATGAGCAGTTCTTC.

CDR3 loop: CSARPGTSPGSGELFF. CDR3 nucleotide sequence: TGCAGTGCTAGGCCCGGGACTAGCCCGGGGAGCGGGGAGCTGTTTTTT. The V call is TRBV20-1, the J call TRBJ2-2; 9 nucleotides agree with TRBD2. The CDR3 runs to 16 residues. The germline gives CDR1 DFQATT, CDR2 SNEGSKA (reference sequence). The trim removed 3 bases at V and 7 bases at J, leaving 12 bases unmatched.

The chain has TRBV27 and TRBJ2-1; D remains ambiguous. The CDR3 consists of 12 residues. Germline CDR1 MNHEY, CDR2 SMNVEV (reference sequence). Trimming cost V 6 bases and J 11 bases, with 14 bases left between them. Here the CDR3 DNA reads TGTGCCAGCAGGCACCCCGGTGGGAAGCAGTTCTTC. It is translated as CASRHPGGKQFF.

The genes are TRBV7-3 and TRBJ2-4, with 8 bases identical to TRBD2. The germline V gene encodes CDR1 SGHTA and CDR2 FQGTGA. This CDR3 is 15 amino acids long. With V trimmed by 0 bases and J by 6 bases, 4 bases remained unmatched. CDR3 DNA: TGTGCCAGCAGCTTAACTGCGGGAGGAGGAAACATTCAGTACTTC. Its translation: CASSLTAGGGNIQYF.

The rearrangement joins TRBV20-1 to TRBJ2-5; 15 positions match TRBD2. The germline gives CDR1 DFQATT, CDR2 SNEGSKA (reference sequence). Trimming at V came to 2 bases and at J to 9 bases, leaving 19 bases not matched to a gene. This CDR3 has 19 residues. CDR3 sequence (DNA): TGCAGTGCTAGAAGGACTAGCGGGAGGGGCCTGGGACTTTTTGGGCCCCAGTACTTC. Amino acid sequence: CSARRTSGRGLGLFGPQYF.

The V and J genes are TRBV15 and TRBJ2-5, with D maybe TRBD2 (5 bases). The V end was cut by 0 bases, the J end by 5 bases, with 13 bases between. Germline V gene lookup returns CDR1 LNHNV and CDR2 YYDKDF (reference sequence). The CDR3 runs to 15 residues. CDR3 sequence (DNA): TGTGCCACCAGCAGAGACAACGATTGGGAGGAGACCCAGTACTTC. Residues: CATSRDNDWEETQYF.

This chain joins TRBV30 and TRBJ1-1; D not certain. This CDR3 is 13 amino acids long. The germline V gene encodes CDR1 GTSNPN and CDR2 SVGIG (reference sequence). V was clipped by 0 bases and J by 4 bases, with 9 bases between them. The CDR3 coding sequence is TGTGCCTGGAGTGTACGCCCGGGCACTGAAGCTTTCTTT. Its protein is CAWSVRPGTEAFF. Full variable domain (missing parts from reference TRBV30 and TRBJ1-1): SQTIHQWPATLVQPVGSPLSLECTVEGTSNPNLYWYRQAAGRGLQLLFYSVGIGQISSEVPQNLSASRPQDRQFILSSKKLLLSDSGFYLCAWSVRPGTEAFFGQGTRLTVV.

The chain joins TRBV30 to TRBJ2-2; no firm D call. The V and J ends lost 0 bases and 4 bases respectively, with 9 bases between them. From germline, CDR1 is GTSNPN and CDR2 SVGIG (reference sequence). The CDR3 is 14 amino acids. CDR3 nucleotide sequence: TGTGCCTGGAGTGTCGTGGTGGTCACCGGGGAGCTGTTTTTT. Translated, it gives CAWSVVVVTGELFF. Drawing the rest from reference TRBV30 and TRBJ2-2, the complete variable domain is SQTIHQWPATLVQPVGSPLSLECTVEGTSNPNLYWYRQAAGRGLQLLFYSVGIGQISSEVPQNLSASRPQDRQFILSSKKLLLSDSGFYLCAWSVVVVTGELFFGEGSRLTVL.

V is TRBV15 and J is TRBJ1-2, with D tentatively TRBD1 (6 bases). V lost 0 bases and J lost 4, with 6 bases in between. CDR1 LNHNV and CDR2 YYDKDF come from the germline V gene (reference sequence). The CDR3 loop spans 13 amino acids. The CDR3 DNA reads as TGTGCCACCAGCAGAGACAGGGGCTATGGCTACACCTTC. Amino acid sequence: CATSRDRGYGYTF.

The chain has TRBV9 and TRBJ2-5; D possibly uses TRBD1 or TRBD2 (5 bases each). The CDR3 covers 13 residues. Deletions cut 3 bases from V and 9 bases from J, with 15 bases between. The germline V gene encodes CDR1 SGDLS and CDR2 YYNGEE. The CDR3 DNA follows: TGTGCCAGCAGCGAAGCAGGGAGAGCGTCCCAGTACTTC. Amino acids: CASSEAGRASQYF. The whole variable domain, remainder taken from reference TRBV9 and TRBJ2-5, is DSGVTQTPKHLITATGQRVTLRCSPRSGDLSVYWYQQSLDQGLQFLIQYYNGEERAKGNILERFSAQQFPDLHSELNLSSLELGDSALYFCASSEAGRASQYFGPGTRLLVL.

This clonotype appeared a single time. The chain combines TRBV6-2 or TRBV6-3 with TRBJ2-5, with TRBD1 as a possible D gene (6 bases). V lost 4 bases and J 1 base, leaving 10 bases between the germline ends. CDR1 MNHEY and CDR2 SVGEGT come from the germline V gene. CDR3 length: 14 residues. The CDR3 nucleotides read TGTGCCAGCAGTTCACGGACAGTCCAAGAGACCCAGTACTTC. Its translation is CASSSRTVQETQYF.

This sequence joins TRBV20-1 and TRBJ2-1, with 12 bases aligning to TRBD2. The germline gives CDR1 DFQATT, CDR2 SNEGSKA (reference sequence). There are 16 residues in the CDR3. V was pared by 1 base and J by 10 bases, with 11 bases of the junction left unmatched. The DNA of the CDR3 is TGCAGTGCTAGAGCAACTGGACTAGCGGGAAGTGGAGAGCAGTTCTTC. It yields the protein CSARATGLAGSGEQFF.

The V call is TRBV27, the J call TRBJ1-2; the match to TRBD1 covers 9 bases. The J segment lost 6 bases and the V segment lost 3 bases, leaving 5 bases of the junction unmatched. This CDR3 spans 14 amino acids. Germline CDR1 and CDR2: MNHEY and SMNVEV (reference sequence). CDR3 nucleotide sequence: TGTGCCAGCAGTTTCGCCGGGACAGGGAATGGCTACACCTTC. This codes for CASSFAGTGNGYTF.

V is TRBV3-1 and J is TRBJ1-2, with 7 bases that match TRBD1. CDR1 is LGHDT and CDR2 is YNNKEL in the germline V gene (reference sequence). V lost 2 bases to trimming and J lost 7 bases; unmatched junction nucleotides: 1. The CDR3 covers 12 residues. The CDR3 region has the DNA TGTGCCAGCAGCCAACCAGGGGGTGGCTACACCTTC. This translates into CASSQPGGGYTF.

This chain joins TRBV6-6 and TRBJ1-2, with unresolved D. The CDR3 totals 12 residues. Germline-derived CDR1 and CDR2 are MNHNY and SVGAGI (reference sequence). V dropped 2 bases and J dropped 7 bases, with 8 bases sitting between them. The CDR3 sequence is CASSYAGSGYTF. The CDR3 DNA reads as TGTGCCAGCAGTTACGCGGGTTCTGGCTACACCTTC.